Each of the 24 T cell receptor beta chains below was sequenced from the same sample in a study of T cell repertoires in cytomegalovirus infection. TCRdb re-called the reads with MiXCR, one entry per CDR3 protein. The data show 50,000 or so distinct CDR3 sequences, with 20% to 25% seen just once and roughly 67% held by the top ten. No antigen has been identified for these receptors. The sample here was CD8+ T cells from cultured PBMCs, taken from culture after CMV antigen stimulation. The receptors were gathered from a human donor in good health (CMV status not recorded). Some clones in this sample may be carry-over from other donors' samples.

This clonotype has more than one count but fewer than ten. J is TRBJ2-7 and V is TRBV9; D possibly corresponds to TRBD2 (6 bases). CDR1 is SGDLS, CDR2 YYNGEE, per germline. The CDR3 runs 14 residues. V lost 0 bases, J lost 2 bases, and 9 bases lay in between. In DNA form, the CDR3 reads TGTGCCAGCAGCGTAGGGGGGGAACCCTACGAGCAGTACTTC. Protein sequence: CASSVGGEPYEQYF. The entire variable domain, with the rest obtained from reference TRBV9 and TRBJ2-7, is as follows: DSGVTQTPKHLITATGQRVTLRCSPRSGDLSVYWYQQSLDQGLQFLIQYYNGEERAKGNILERFSAQQFPDLHSELNLSSLELGDSALYFCASSVGGEPYEQYFGPGTRLTVT.

This clonotype was detected only a few times. This chain uses TRBV6-6 with TRBJ2-7, with 9 positions matching TRBD1. CDR1 is MNHNY, CDR2 SVGAGI, per germline (reference sequence). The CDR3 runs 16 residues. V trimming: 4 bases; J trimming: 2 bases; junction bases outside the gene matches: 9. DNA of the CDR3: TGTGCCAGCAGTTCGCCTACCGGGACAGGGACCTACGAGCAGTACTTC. Its protein is CASSSPTGTGTYEQYF.

This chain links TRBV7-9 with TRBJ1-2; possibly TRBD1 for D (6 bases). The CDR3 totals 16 residues. Germline V gene data show CDR1 as SEHNR and CDR2 as FQNEAQ (reference sequence). V lost 2 bases to trimming and J lost 5 bases, with 18 bases between them. For the CDR3, the DNA is TGTGCCAGCAGCTTACTCTTGGCAGGGGACCGATATGGCTACACCTTC. Translating it yields CASSLLLAGDRYGYTF.

This clonotype was counted only a few times. The CDR3 sequence: CATTDGNYGYTF. CDR3 nucleotides: TGTGCCACCACAGACGGTAACTATGGCTACACCTTC. This chain connects TRBV6-2 or TRBV6-3 to TRBJ1-2; D is unresolved. The CDR3 covers 12 residues. V was cut by 10 bases and J by 1 base, with 10 bases left in between. Per the germline V gene, CDR1 is MNHEY and CDR2 is SVGEGT.

This clonotype was observed a handful of times. V usage is TRBV7-9 and J usage is TRBJ1-1; 8 positions agree with TRBD1. Losses at the gene ends were 5 bases for V and 1 base for J; bases not matched to a gene: 6. CDR1 SEHNR and CDR2 FQNEAQ come from the germline V gene (reference sequence). The CDR3 length is 15 residues. Here the CDR3 DNA reads TGTGCCAGCAGCGTAACCGGGACAGGGAACACTGAAGCTTTCTTT. The encoded protein is CASSVTGTGNTEAFF.

In this sample, this clonotype turned up a few times. The J gene is TRBJ2-5, the V gene TRBV5-4; D might be TRBD1 or TRBD2, each matching 6 bases. This CDR3 has 16 residues. Germline assignment: CDR1 SGHNT and CDR2 YYREEE (reference sequence). Trimming shortened V by 3 bases and J by 2 bases, and 17 bases separated the two germline ends. This CDR3 reads CASSSKRTAGQETQYF. The CDR3 region has the DNA TGTGCCAGCAGCTCCAAGAGGACAGCGGGTCAAGAGACCCAGTACTTC.

CDR3 residues: CASSEVRRGETNEKLFF. The CDR3 nucleotides are TGTGCCAGCAGTGAAGTTCGCAGGGGAGAAACTAATGAAAAACTGTTTTTT. The chain joins TRBV2 to TRBJ1-4; TRBD1 might be the D (6 bases). Germline values: CDR1 SNHLY, CDR2 FYNNEI. Trimming stripped 1 base from V and 1 base from J, with 13 bases between. This CDR3 comprises 17 residues.

The V gene is TRBV7-6, the J gene TRBJ1-1; perhaps TRBD1 as D (5 bases). From germline, CDR1 is SGHVS and CDR2 FNYEAQ. V lost 5 bases and J lost 1, with 17 bases in between. This CDR3 is 16 amino acids long. The CDR3 nucleotides are TGTGCCAGCAGCAGCCTGAGGGGACCGGAGAACACTGAAGCTTTCTTT. Residues: CASSSLRGPENTEAFF.

The sample holds a few counts of this clonotype. The chain joins TRBV12-3 or TRBV12-4 to TRBJ1-5; 7 bases map to TRBD1. The CDR3 totals 12 residues. V shed 1 base and J 16 bases; nucleotides not matched to a gene: 7. The CDR3 protein is CASSLGTGSVHF. The DNA for the CDR3 is TGTGCCAGCAGTTTAGGGACAGGTTCCGTACATTTT.

The gene calls are TRBV9 and TRBJ2-1; 10 bases match TRBD1. Germline V lookup: CDR1 SGDLS, CDR2 YYNGEE. The CDR3 consists of 17 residues. V was clipped by 4 bases and J by 5 bases; unmatched bases: 12. This CDR3 reads CASSFNRDRGQNNEQFF. The CDR3 nucleotides read TGTGCCAGCAGCTTCAACCGGGACAGGGGCCAGAACAATGAGCAGTTCTTC. The full variable domain, rest sourced from reference TRBV9 and TRBJ2-1, is DSGVTQTPKHLITATGQRVTLRCSPRSGDLSVYWYQQSLDQGLQFLIQYYNGEERAKGNILERFSAQQFPDLHSELNLSSLELGDSALYFCASSFNRDRGQNNEQFFGPGTRLTVL.

This clonotype was counted only a few times. The V call is TRBV12-3 or TRBV12-4, the J call TRBJ2-7; a weak D match, TRBD1 (6 bases). V dropped 5 bases and J dropped 7 bases, with 12 bases sitting between them. The CDR3 extends over 12 amino acids. The CDR3 DNA reads as TGTGCCAGCAGTACCTCAGGGGAAGAGCAGTACTTC. Protein sequence: CASSTSGEEQYF.

This clonotype came up a few times. The rearrangement joins TRBV7-9 to TRBJ2-7; D gene ambiguous. V was clipped by 1 base and J by 5 bases, with 6 bases between them. CDR1 SEHNR and CDR2 FQNEAQ come from the germline V gene (reference sequence). The CDR3 spans 12 residues. CDR3 DNA: TGTGCCAGCAGCTTAGGTTTTAACGAGCAGTACTTC. Translation gives CASSLGFNEQYF.

The sample holds a few counts of this clonotype. The chain joins TRBV11-3 to TRBJ2-6, with D perhaps matching TRBD1 or TRBD2 (6 bases each). This CDR3 is 18 amino acids long. Deletions cut 2 bases from V and 2 bases from J, with 16 bases between. Looked up from germline, CDR1 is SGHNT and CDR2 is YENEEA. The DNA for the CDR3 is TGTGCCAGCAGCTTATCCGAGGGGGGCTTGGCTGGGGCCAACGTCCTGACTTTC. Its protein product is CASSLSEGGLAGANVLTF.

The sample holds a few counts of this clonotype. The chain recombines TRBV7-6 with TRBJ2-7; 10 bases match TRBD2. The germline CDR1 and CDR2 sequences are SGHVS and FNYEAQ. The CDR3 is made up of 15 amino acids. J was trimmed by 0 bases and V by 5 bases; bases with no gene match: 4. CDR3 nucleotide sequence: TGTGCCAGCAGCCCGGGACTAGCGAACTCCTACGAGCAGTACTTC. Translating it yields CASSPGLANSYEQYF.

The table lists this clonotype with a few counts. This chain joins TRBV6-5 and TRBJ2-3; D gene uncertain. This CDR3 region has 15 residues. V dropped 0 bases and J dropped 1 base, with 8 bases sitting between them. Germline V lookup: CDR1 MNHEY, CDR2 SVGAGI. CDR3 DNA: TGTGCCAGCAGTTACTCGATCGGCGGCACAGATACGCAGTATTTT. Translation: CASSYSIGGTDTQYF.

This clonotype was seen only a few times. This rearrangement joins TRBV12-3 or TRBV12-4 to TRBJ1-1, with unresolved D. The CDR3 has 13 amino acids. V lost 6 bases, J lost 8 bases, and 16 bases lay in between. CDR3 in amino acids: CASSPTTVAEAFF. The CDR3 nucleotides are TGTGCCAGCAGCCCAACGACGGTTGCAGAAGCTTTCTTT.

The chain is built from TRBV12-3 or TRBV12-4 and TRBJ1-3; D is unresolved. With 3 bases removed from V and 4 bases from J, the gap between germline ends came to 10 bases. The CDR3 covers 14 residues. The CDR3 loop is CASSFSVGGNTIYF. CDR3 nucleotides: TGTGCCAGCAGTTTCTCAGTAGGAGGAAACACCATATATTTT.

The V gene is TRBV7-8, the J gene TRBJ2-1; 9 nucleotides agree with TRBD2. CDR3 length: 17 amino acids. Germline V gives CDR1 SGHVS, CDR2 FQNEAQ. With 3 bases clipped from V and 7 bases from J, the junction kept 13 bases outside the gene matches. The CDR3 DNA follows: TGTGCCAGCAGCTTGGAGGGGCTAGCGGGAAATCAGAATGAGCAGTTCTTC. Translating it yields CASSLEGLAGNQNEQFF.

CDR3 DNA sequence: TGTGCCAGCAGCTTAGCACAGCGGGATCCAGGTTACGAGCAGTACTTC. It translates to CASSLAQRDPGYEQYF. The chain employs TRBV7-6 and TRBJ2-7; 7 positions agree with TRBD2. The CDR3 covers 16 residues. CDR1 is SGHVS and CDR2 is FNYEAQ in the germline V gene. V shed 0 bases, J shed 4 bases, and the junction held 9 bases outside the gene matches.

This clonotype was picked up many times. The rearrangement uses TRBV5-6 and TRBJ2-7, with D perhaps TRBD1 or TRBD2 (5 bases each). CDR1 and CDR2 from the germline V gene are SGHDT and YYEEEE. CDR3 length equals 14 residues. With 4 bases removed from V and 2 bases from J, the gap between germline ends came to 13 bases. Written as DNA, the CDR3 is TGTGCCAGCAGCGCTGGGGCGGGCCCCTACGAGCAGTACTTC. Protein: CASSAGAGPYEQYF.

This clonotype was counted a few times. The chain carries TRBV7-9 and TRBJ2-7; TRBD1 might be the D (6 bases). The V end lost 5 bases, the J end lost 0 bases, and 11 bases lay between the germline ends. The CDR3 has 14 amino acids. Germline-derived CDR1 and CDR2 are SEHNR and FQNEAQ (reference sequence). CDR3 sequence: CASSPTGPSYEQYF. Here the CDR3 DNA reads TGTGCCAGCAGCCCGACAGGTCCCTCCTACGAGCAGTACTTC. Using reference TRBV7-9 and TRBJ2-7 for the parts outside the CDR3, the full variable domain is DTGVSQNPRHKITKRGQNVTFRCDPISEHNRLYWYRQTLGQGPEFLTYFQNEAQLEKSRLLSDRFSAERPKGSFSTLEIQRTEQGDSAMYLCASSPTGPSYEQYFGPGTRLTVT.

Notes on this clonotype: A much larger clone differs by one base, so this may be a read error. CDR3 nucleotide sequence: TGTGCCAGCAGTGCCCTGCCAGGCTATAACACTGAAGCTTTCTTT. As protein: CASSALPGYNTEAFF. This sequence joins TRBV2 and TRBJ1-1; no definite D call. Trimming pared 4 bases from V and 2 bases from J, leaving 14 bases between. This CDR3 contains 15 residues. Germline loops: CDR1 SNHLY, CDR2 FYNNEI.

This clonotype was seen a few times. This chain links TRBV12-3 or TRBV12-4 with TRBJ2-2; perhaps D is TRBD1 or TRBD2 (5 bases each). The CDR3 runs to 13 residues. The ends were cut back, 3 bases at V and 6 bases at J, with 8 bases in the middle. CDR3 region: CASSLRGPGELFF. Written as DNA, the CDR3 is TGTGCCAGCAGTTTGAGGGGCCCCGGGGAGCTGTTTTTT.

In this sample, this clonotype turned up a few times. This chain links TRBV14 with TRBJ2-7; TRBD2 agrees at 7 bases. The CDR3 has 15 amino acids. J was trimmed by 1 base and V by 1 base; bases with no gene match: 4. Per the germline V gene, CDR1 is SGHDN and CDR2 is FVKESK. The CDR3 sequence: CASSQGAGASYEQYF. The CDR3 DNA reads TGTGCCAGCAGCCAAGGGGCGGGAGCTTCCTACGAGCAGTACTTC.